The clone carrying this T cell receptor (beta chain) showed up just a few times. This entry comes from a study of preoperative IRX-2 immunotherapy in early breast cancer. Stated treatment: preoperative locoregional IRX-2 cytokine immunotherapy. Patients received preoperative, locoregional IRX-2 cytokine immunotherapy in a phase Ib study. Repertoires were generated with immunoSEQ multiplex PCR, while TCRdb's copy carries only in-frame clones and drops some. Of over 25,000 clones listed, approximately 72% are singletons. Germline CDR1 is SGHNT and CDR2 is YENEEA. The CDR3 contains 16 residues. V was clipped by 7 bases and J by 2 bases, with 15 bases between them.

The rearrangement joins TRBV11-3 to TRBJ2-6; unclear D gene. The sample consisted of lymph node tissue, taken after IRX-2 immunotherapy. This sequence was found in a human donor with breast cancer. The CDR3 sequence is CASIERRSAGANVLTF. In nucleotides, the CDR3 is TGTGCCAGCATCGAAAGACGGTCCGCTGGGGCCAACGTCCTGACTTTC.